What follows are 24 T cell receptor beta chains derived from one specimen sequenced in a study of a mutant IDH1 vaccine in newly diagnosed glioma. Antigens of these TCRs are unknown. As for time point: week 23, last vaccination. Vaccination comprised doses that each held 300 ug of mutant IDH1 20-mer peptide, plus topical imiquimod. Assay used: immunoSEQ multiplex PCR; TCRdb lists only in-frame clones, some missing. This table holds just over 65,000 clones, under 90% found once. Sequencing used PBMCs, obtained from a glioma patient whose treatment included an IDH1 peptide vaccine. The receptor source for this set is a man aged 18 to 29 with glioma.

The V gene is TRBV29-1, the J gene TRBJ1-1; tentatively, D is TRBD1 (5 bases). CDR1 and CDR2 from the germline V gene are SQVTM and ANQGSEA. V lost 4 bases and J 6 bases, leaving 21 bases between the germline ends. The CDR3 runs 15 residues. Here the CDR3 reads CSVVGPHSPRAEAFF. CDR3 DNA: TGCAGCGTTGTGGGACCTCATTCTCCTAGGGCTGAAGCTTTCTTT.

V is TRBV15 and J is TRBJ2-2; D gene uncertain. CDR1 LNHNV and CDR2 YYDKDF come from the germline V gene (reference sequence). Trimming left V 0 bases short and J 5 bases short, with 4 bases between. CDR3 length: 13 amino acids. The CDR3 region is CATSRDLTGELFF. The CDR3 DNA sequence: TGTGCCACCAGCAGAGATCTTACCGGGGAGCTGTTTTTT.

The rearrangement uses TRBV2 and TRBJ2-2; TRBD1 agrees at 8 bases. This CDR3 has 16 residues. J gave up 5 bases and V 6 bases, and 11 bases lay outside the gene matches. Germline values: CDR1 SNHLY, CDR2 FYNNEI. CDR3: CASRDTGGGGTGELFF. DNA for the CDR3: TGTGCCAGCAGAGACACAGGGGGTGGGGGAACCGGGGAGCTGTTTTTT.

The V and J genes are TRBV7-6 and TRBJ2-3; 10 bases are shared with TRBD2. With 5 bases clipped from V and 2 bases from J, the junction kept 10 bases outside the gene matches. Germline values: CDR1 SGHVS, CDR2 FNYEAQ. CDR3 length: 17 amino acids. The CDR3 DNA reads as TGTGCCAGCAGCCGCACCGCTAGCGGGAGAACCACAGATACGCAGTATTTT. Translation: CASSRTASGRTTDTQYF.

This chain uses TRBV30 with TRBJ2-3; D call uncertain. Germline V gene lookup returns CDR1 GTSNPN and CDR2 SVGIG (reference sequence). CDR3 length: 14 amino acids. Trimming took 1 base from V and 0 from J, leaving 8 bases between them. The CDR3 DNA follows: TGTGCCTGGAGTGGAAGTGTGAGCACAGATACGCAGTATTTT. It is translated as CAWSGSVSTDTQYF.

This chain joins TRBV10-3 and TRBJ1-2; D perhaps matches TRBD1 (6 bases). Trimming took off 1 base at V and 5 bases at J, with 11 bases between the two ends. Germline V gives CDR1 ENHRY, CDR2 SYGVKD. This CDR3 is 14 amino acids long. CDR3 DNA: TGTGCCATCAGTGAGTTACAGGGTCAGTATGGCTACACCTTC. It specifies CAISELQGQYGYTF.

V usage is TRBV7-9 and J usage is TRBJ1-1, with D tentatively TRBD1 (6 bases). V lost 4 bases and J 7 bases, leaving 13 bases between the germline ends. CDR1 is SEHNR, CDR2 FQNEAQ, per germline (reference sequence). The CDR3 is 13 residues long. The CDR3 nucleotides read TGTGCCAGCAGCTCCGCAGGGGCCGTTGAAGCTTTCTTT. It encodes CASSSAGAVEAFF.

This rearrangement joins TRBV19 to TRBJ1-5; D uncertain. This CDR3 is 12 amino acids long. Trimming pared 3 bases from V and 5 bases from J, leaving 5 bases between. Germline V CDR1 and CDR2: LNHDA, SQIVND (reference sequence). CDR3 bases: TGTGCCAGTAGTATGAGGGATCAGCCCCAGCATTTT. It codes for CASSMRDQPQHF.

The J gene is TRBJ1-1, the V gene TRBV4-3, with TRBD1 identical over 7 bases. V trimming: 3 bases; J trimming: 6 bases; junction bases outside the gene matches: 4. The CDR3 length is 13 residues. CDR1 and CDR2 from the germline V gene are LGHNA and YSLEER. The chain's CDR3 is CASSHEGTAEAFF. The CDR3 coding sequence is TGCGCCAGCAGCCACGAAGGGACAGCTGAAGCTTTCTTT.

The CDR3 here is CSFTAGGPHTDTQYF. The CDR3 nucleotides are TGCAGCTTCACGGCGGGGGGACCGCACACAGATACGCAGTATTTT. V and J are TRBV29-1 and TRBJ2-3; 8 positions agree with TRBD2. The J segment lost 2 bases and the V segment lost 8 bases, leaving 12 bases of the junction unmatched. Per germline, CDR1 SQVTM and CDR2 ANQGSEA. The CDR3 consists of 15 residues.

There are a few counts of this clone. The rearrangement links TRBV7-2 to TRBJ1-5, with D unclear. CDR1 is SGHTA and CDR2 is FQGNSA in the germline V gene. The CDR3 covers 15 residues. V lost 2 bases and J lost 3, with 11 bases in between. Written as DNA, the CDR3 is TGTGCCAGCAGCTTAACGGGAAACGTCAATCAGCCCCAGCATTTT. The encoded protein is CASSLTGNVNQPQHF.

This clone was seen only once. V gene TRBV5-1 combines with J gene TRBJ2-5, with no clear D. Between the trimmed V and J ends, which lost 6 bases and 4 bases, there was a span of 13 bases. This CDR3 contains 13 residues. Germline assignment: CDR1 SGHRS and CDR2 YFSETQ. This chain's CDR3 is CASTSMSGETQYF. The CDR3 DNA is TGCGCCAGCACCTCTATGTCTGGAGAGACCCAGTACTTC.

This clone was recorded only once. The genes are TRBV27 and TRBJ1-1; the match to TRBD1 covers 9 bases. The length of the CDR3 is 19 residues. After removal of 1 base from V and 3 bases from J, the junction contained 15 bases not matched to a gene. Germline V CDR1 and CDR2: MNHEY, SMNVEV (reference sequence). CDR3 protein: CASSLYRKNRRDRDTEAFF. CDR3 coding DNA: TGTGCCAGCAGTTTATACCGGAAGAATAGGCGGGACAGGGACACTGAAGCTTTCTTT.

The V call is TRBV9, the J call TRBJ1-1, with D unclear. Germline CDR1 is SGDLS and CDR2 is YYNGEE. This CDR3 has 13 residues. The ends were cut back, 7 bases at V and 0 bases at J, with 10 bases in the middle. Here the CDR3 DNA reads TGTGCCAGCCAGGACGGTATGAACACTGAAGCTTTCTTT. It yields the protein CASQDGMNTEAFF.

This chain connects TRBV18 to TRBJ1-2; D uncertain. The germline gives CDR1 KGHSH, CDR2 LQKENI. V was cut by 0 bases and J by 5 bases, with 4 bases left in between. This CDR3 has 12 residues. CDR3 sequence: CASSPPGYGYTF. CDR3 nucleotides: TGTGCCAGCTCACCACCGGGATATGGCTACACCTTC.

Here the CDR3 reads CASSFVGDYGYTF. The CDR3, as DNA: TGTGCCAGCAGCTTTGTGGGGGACTATGGCTACACCTTC. The gene calls are TRBV7-9 and TRBJ1-2; D possibly corresponds to TRBD1 (5 bases). The CDR3 contains 13 residues. Looked up from germline, CDR1 is SEHNR and CDR2 is FQNEAQ (reference sequence). V shed 3 bases and J shed 3 bases, with 8 bases lying between them.

A few counts support this clone. The chain recombines TRBV11-2 with TRBJ1-2; a weak D match, TRBD1 (6 bases). Trimming stripped 5 bases from V and 8 bases from J, with 18 bases between. Germline V gene sequence: CDR1 SGHAT, CDR2 FQNNGV. The CDR3 covers 14 residues. The CDR3 loop is CASSPSRTVWGYTF. CDR3 nucleotide sequence: TGTGCCAGCAGCCCCTCCCGGACAGTTTGGGGCTACACCTTC.

The chain recombines TRBV30 with TRBJ1-2; 7 nucleotides agree with TRBD1. From germline, CDR1 is GTSNPN and CDR2 SVGIG (reference sequence). After removal of 2 bases from V and 8 bases from J, the junction contained 8 bases not matched to a gene. The CDR3 is 13 residues long. The CDR3 nucleotides read TGTGCCTGGAGTTTCACAGGGGCGGGGGGCTACACCTTC. Amino acid sequence: CAWSFTGAGGYTF.

This clone appeared a few times. The chain carries TRBV7-9 and TRBJ1-1; a possible D gene is TRBD1 (5 bases). V was cut by 5 bases and J by 3 bases, with 10 bases left in between. CDR1 is SEHNR, CDR2 FQNEAQ, per germline (reference sequence). The CDR3 has 13 residues. The CDR3: CASSPPGDTEAFF. Written as DNA, the CDR3 is TGTGCCAGCAGCCCACCGGGGGACACTGAAGCTTTCTTT. Supplemented by reference TRBV7-9 and TRBJ1-1, the full variable domain reads DTGVSQNPRHKITKRGQNVTFRCDPISEHNRLYWYRQTLGQGPEFLTYFQNEAQLEKSRLLSDRFSAERPKGSFSTLEIQRTEQGDSAMYLCASSPPGDTEAFFGQGTRLTVV.

The V call is TRBV30, the J call TRBJ2-2, with 9 nucleotides matching TRBD1. Germline V gene lookup returns CDR1 GTSNPN and CDR2 SVGIG (reference sequence). The CDR3 sequence is 14 residues long. In nucleotides, the CDR3 is TGTGCTTGCCGGGACAGGGCATGGACCGGGGAGCTGTTTTTT. This encodes CACRDRAWTGELFF.

The chain recombines TRBV19 with TRBJ1-4, with D possibly being TRBD1 (5 bases). With 3 bases removed from V and 10 bases from J, the gap between germline ends came to 21 bases. Germline-derived CDR1 and CDR2 are LNHDA and SQIVND (reference sequence). This CDR3 spans 16 amino acids. The CDR3 loop is CASSIEVAGPSGKLFF. The CDR3 nucleotides read TGTGCCAGTAGTATCGAGGTGGCAGGGCCCTCAGGAAAACTGTTTTTT.

The chain carries TRBV19 and TRBJ2-1, with D possibly matching TRBD1 (7 bases). Looked up from germline, CDR1 is LNHDA and CDR2 is SQIVND (reference sequence). This CDR3 contains 14 residues. V was pared by 5 bases and J by 8 bases, with 16 bases between. Written as DNA, the CDR3 is TGTGCCAGTAGTGTCCGACAGGGAGGTGATGAGCAGTTCTTC. Encoded protein: CASSVRQGGDEQFF. Filled out from reference TRBV19 and TRBJ2-1, the complete variable domain reads DGGITQSPKYLFRKEGQNVTLSCEQNLNHDAMYWYRQDPGQGLRLIYYSQIVNDFQKGDIAEGYSVSREKKESFPLTVTSAQKNPTAFYLCASSVRQGGDEQFFGPGTRLTVL.

J is TRBJ2-7 and V is TRBV25-1, with D possibly matching TRBD1 (6 bases). CDR3 length: 13 amino acids. V was pared by 4 bases and J by 3 bases, with 10 bases between. Germline lookup yields CDR1 MGHDK and CDR2 SYGVNS. CDR3 region: CASSGPRGYEQYF. The DNA of the CDR3 is TGTGCCAGCAGTGGCCCCAGGGGCTACGAGCAGTACTTC.

The rearrangement links TRBV7-9 to TRBJ2-7, with D possibly matching TRBD2 (6 bases). With 1 base removed from V and 3 bases from J, the gap between germline ends came to 10 bases. Germline V gene data show CDR1 as SEHNR and CDR2 as FQNEAQ (reference sequence). The CDR3 extends over 14 amino acids. In DNA, the CDR3 is TGTGCCAGCAGCTTAGTTCCGACTAGCTACGAGCAGTACTTC. Encoded protein: CASSLVPTSYEQYF.